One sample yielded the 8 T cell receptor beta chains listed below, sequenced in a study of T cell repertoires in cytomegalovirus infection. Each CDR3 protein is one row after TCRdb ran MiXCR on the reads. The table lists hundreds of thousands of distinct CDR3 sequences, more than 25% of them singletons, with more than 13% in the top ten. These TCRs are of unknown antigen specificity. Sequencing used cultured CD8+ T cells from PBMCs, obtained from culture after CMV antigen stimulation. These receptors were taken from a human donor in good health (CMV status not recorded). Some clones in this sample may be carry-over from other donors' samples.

CDR3 sequence reads: CSARQDYTF. The CDR3 region has the DNA TGCAGTGCACGGCAGGACTACACCTTC. The chain employs TRBV20-1 and TRBJ1-2; no clear D. V was shortened by 6 bases and J by 10 bases, with 9 bases between the two germline ends. CDR3 length equals 9 residues. Germline V CDR1 and CDR2: DFQATT, SNEGSKA (reference sequence).

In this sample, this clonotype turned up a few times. The DNA of the CDR3 is TGTGCCAGCAGCCCCGGCGTTGCAACTAATGAAAAACTGTTTTTT. Amino acids: CASSPGVATNEKLFF. The chain carries TRBV25-1 and TRBJ1-4; unclear D gene. This CDR3 comprises 15 residues. V was shortened by 6 bases and J by 0 bases, with 11 bases between the two germline ends. CDR1 and CDR2 from the germline V gene are MGHDK and SYGVNS.

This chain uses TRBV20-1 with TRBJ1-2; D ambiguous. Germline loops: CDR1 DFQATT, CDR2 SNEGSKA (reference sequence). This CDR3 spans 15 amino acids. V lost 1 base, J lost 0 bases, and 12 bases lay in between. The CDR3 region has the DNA TGCAGTGCTAGAGGTTACAAGAGTACTAACTATGGCTACACCTTC. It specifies CSARGYKSTNYGYTF.

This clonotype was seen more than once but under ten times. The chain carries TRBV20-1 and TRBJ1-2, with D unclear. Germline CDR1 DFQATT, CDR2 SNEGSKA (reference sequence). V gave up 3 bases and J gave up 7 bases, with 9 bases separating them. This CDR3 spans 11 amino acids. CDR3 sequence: CSARGHSGYTF. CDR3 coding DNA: TGCAGTGCTAGGGGTCACAGTGGCTACACCTTC.

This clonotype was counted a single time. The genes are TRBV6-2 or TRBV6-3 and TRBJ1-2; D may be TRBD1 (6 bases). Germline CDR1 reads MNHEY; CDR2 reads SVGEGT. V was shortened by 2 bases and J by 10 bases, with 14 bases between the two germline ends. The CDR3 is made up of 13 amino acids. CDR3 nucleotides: TGTGCCAGCAGTTACCCCCTAGGGGGGAACTACACCTTC. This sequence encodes CASSYPLGGNYTF.

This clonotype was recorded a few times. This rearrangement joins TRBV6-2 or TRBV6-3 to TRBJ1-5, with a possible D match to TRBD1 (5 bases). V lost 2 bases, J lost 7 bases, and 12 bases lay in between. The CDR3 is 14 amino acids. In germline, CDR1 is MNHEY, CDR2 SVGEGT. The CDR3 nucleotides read TGTGCCAGCAGTTACAGGGGAACAAGGCAGCCCCAGCATTTT. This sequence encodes CASSYRGTRQPQHF.

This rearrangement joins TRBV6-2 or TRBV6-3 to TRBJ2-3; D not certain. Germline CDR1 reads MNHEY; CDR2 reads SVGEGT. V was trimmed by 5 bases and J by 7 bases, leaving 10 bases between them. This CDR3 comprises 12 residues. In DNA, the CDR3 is TGTGCCAGCAGTCCCATTGCGTATACGCAGTATTTT. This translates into CASSPIAYTQYF.

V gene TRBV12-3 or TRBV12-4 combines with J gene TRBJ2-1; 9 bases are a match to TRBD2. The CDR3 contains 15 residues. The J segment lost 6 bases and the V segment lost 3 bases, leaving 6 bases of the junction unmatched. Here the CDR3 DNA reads TGTGCCAGCAGTTTGAAAAGCGGGGGGCCCAATGAGCAGTTCTTC. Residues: CASSLKSGGPNEQFF.